This T cell receptor (beta chain) came from a study of T cells in Graves' hyperthyroidism and ophthalmopathy. This clonotype came up many times. Diagnoses were made from clinical symptoms, serum measures (thyroxine and TRAb), thyroid ultrasound and orbital computed tomography. V lost 0 bases and J 0 bases, leaving 11 bases between the germline ends. From germline, CDR1 is MGHRA and CDR2 YSYEKL. This CDR3 is built from 16 residues. It was RNA transcripts that yielded the amplified TCR beta CDR3 regions. The TCR CDR3 was amplified in a first-round RT-PCR using the HTBI primer set. TCRdb re-called the multiplex PCR reads through MiXCR, storing one row per CDR3 protein. The sample includes 350,000 or so distinct CDR3 sequences, around 18% of them seen just once.

This chain joins TRBV4-1 and TRBJ1-2; D perhaps matches TRBD1 (5 bases). The TCR originated in a woman in her 40s with Graves' ophthalmopathy. The specimen was blood. CDR3 sequence reads: CASSQEGAGSNYGYTF. CDR3 sequence (DNA): TGCGCCAGCAGCCAAGAAGGGGCAGGTTCTAACTATGGCTACACCTTC.